The rows below give T cell receptor beta chains drawn from one sample of a study of blood T cells in healthy people across ages. TCRdb called the 5' RACE reads again in MiXCR, with one record for every CDR3 protein. The sample yields 1,500,000 or so distinct CDR3 sequences, around 59% seen once. Sequences were obtained from blood. The source is a man between 18 and 29 years old in good health. Each CDR3 is given with its conserved first and last residue. D genes are given only for firm matches. Size is stated for part of the rows, as once, few or many counts, or as a class when the clone is expanded.

TRBJ2-5 | - | TRBV5-1 | few | CASSLLGTEETQYF | TGCGCCAGCAGCTTACTGGGGACTGAAGAGACCCAGTACTTC
TRBJ2-1 | TRBD2 | TRBV12-3/TRBV12-4 | few | CASSSTSGRASEQFF | TGTGCCAGCAGTTCGACTAGCGGAAGAGCGAGTGAGCAGTTCTTC
TRBJ2-7 | TRBD1 | TRBV5-6 | few | CASSPDRVDYEQYF | TGTGCCAGCAGTCCGGACAGGGTGGACTACGAGCAGTACTTC
TRBJ1-1 | - | TRBV6-5 | - | CASRLNPGGNTEAFF | TGTGCCAGCAGGTTAAATCCCGGTGGGAACACTGAAGCTTTCTTT
TRBJ2-5 | - | TRBV27 | - | CASGLSGPGTQYF | TGTGCCAGCGGACTATCTGGGCCCGGGACCCAGTACTTC
TRBJ2-5 | - | TRBV4-1 | - | CASSQGFGEKKLETQYF | TGCGCCAGCAGCCAAGGGTTCGGGGAGAAGAAATTAGAGACCCAGTACTTC
TRBJ2-1 | - | TRBV7-2 | - | CASSLPTTGTLYNEQFF | TGTGCCAGCAGCCTCCCCACAACCGGGACATTGTACAATGAGCAGTTCTTC
TRBJ2-3 | - | TRBV4-3 | few | CASSQAWTWTDTQYF | TGCGCCAGCAGCCAAGCTTGGACTTGGACAGATACGCAGTATTTT
TRBJ1-4 | - | TRBV7-2 | - | CASSSPAGTLATNEKLFF | TGTGCCAGCAGCTCTCCGGCAGGGACGTTGGCAACTAATGAAAAACTGTTTTTT
TRBJ2-7 | - | TRBV11-2 | - | CASSTHLDGPSYEQYF | TGTGCCAGCAGCACCCACCTTGACGGCCCCTCCTACGAGCAGTACTTC
TRBJ1-4 | - | TRBV5-1 | - | CASSYSGHNEKLFF | TGCGCCAGCAGCTACTCCGGGCACAATGAAAAACTGTTTTTT
TRBJ2-7 | TRBD2 | TRBV4-2 | - | CASSQVWVTSGDEQYF | TGTGCCAGCAGCCAAGTTTGGGTGACTAGCGGGGACGAGCAGTACTTC
TRBJ1-2 | - | TRBV3-1 | once | CASSQDLEDYGYTF | TGTGCCAGCAGCCAAGACCTGGAGGACTATGGCTACACCTTC
TRBJ2-1 | - | TRBV27 | - | CASSRVRGPSYNEQFF | TGTGCCAGCAGCCGGGTTAGGGGCCCCTCCTACAATGAGCAGTTCTTC
TRBJ2-5 | - | TRBV7-2 | - | CASSREDGETQYF | TGTGCCAGCAGCAGAGAGGATGGAGAGACCCAGTACTTC
TRBJ2-3 | - | TRBV11-3 | - | CASSPGGLQSTDTQYF | TGTGCCAGCAGCCCAGGGGGACTACAATCCACAGATACGCAGTATTTT
TRBJ2-3 | - | TRBV29-1 | once | CSVGQGRSTDTQYF | TGCAGCGTGGGCCAGGGGAGGAGCACAGATACGCAGTATTTT
TRBJ2-7 | TRBD2 | TRBV6-6 | - | CASSYSGLAGEQYF | TGTGCCAGCAGTTACTCGGGACTAGCGGGTGAGCAGTACTTC
TRBJ1-2 | - | TRBV6-5 | many | CASSSLGEGYGYTF | TGTGCCAGCAGTTCCCTAGGGGAGGGCTATGGCTACACCTTC
TRBJ2-7 | - | TRBV6-2/TRBV6-3 | - | CASSYTQTYEQYF | TGTGCCAGCAGTTATACGCAAACCTACGAGCAGTACTTC
TRBJ1-1 | - | TRBV5-1 | - | CASSFDIGPKAFF | TGCGCCAGCAGCTTTGACATCGGACCGAAGGCTTTCTTT
TRBJ1-2 | - | TRBV29-1 | - | CSVEELPPIYGYTF | TGCAGTGTTGAAGAACTTCCTCCAATCTATGGCTACACCTTC
TRBJ2-1 | - | TRBV9 | few | CASSAHADRYNEQFF | TGTGCCAGCAGCGCACACGCTGACAGATACAATGAGCAGTTCTTC
TRBJ2-2 | - | TRBV7-2 | - | CASSLLSVGELFF | TGTGCCAGCAGCTTATTGAGTGTCGGGGAGCTGTTTTTT
TRBJ2-7 | TRBD2 | TRBV10-3 | - | CAIRGLAGQYEQYF | TGTGCCATCCGGGGACTAGCGGGCCAATACGAGCAGTACTTC
TRBJ1-1 | TRBD1 | TRBV9 | - | CASSEGGQGLGAFF | TGTGCCAGCAGCGAGGGAGGACAGGGACTTGGCGCTTTCTTT
TRBJ1-1 | - | TRBV13 | - | CASSRHGMNTEAFF | TGTGCCAGCAGTCGTCACGGGATGAACACTGAAGCTTTCTTT
TRBJ1-5 | TRBD1 | TRBV6-2/TRBV6-3 | - | CASSYGQGVQPQHF | TGTGCCAGCAGCTACGGACAGGGGGTTCAGCCCCAGCATTTT
TRBJ2-2 | - | TRBV20-1 | - | CSARGGTGELFF | TGCAGTGCTAGGGGGGGCACCGGGGAGCTGTTTTTT
TRBJ2-7 | - | TRBV12-3/TRBV12-4 | few | CASSAPGRQTYEQYF | TGTGCCAGCAGTGCCCCGGGGCGACAGACCTACGAGCAGTACTTC